A selection of T cell receptor beta chains follows, all from one sample in a study of metastatic and nonmetastatic thyroid tumors. Via MiXCR, TCRdb re-called the PCR reads. The sample carries 25,000 to 35,000 clones, approximately 15% recorded once. Material for sequencing was blood. The receptors come from a female donor with papillary thyroid cancer or a benign thyroid nodule (not recorded which). Some clones in this sample may be carry-over from other donors' samples. The CDR3 runs from the conserved cysteine through the conserved F or W. Each record gives: J gene, D gene, clone size, V gene, CDR3 protein, CDR3 DNA. D genes are given only for firm matches. Clone size is not always given. Where it is, it says once, few, many or a class for expanded clones.

J gene: TRBJ2-1; D gene: -; clone size: many; V gene: TRBV9; CDR3 protein: CASTRDPSYNEQFF; CDR3 DNA: TGTGCCAGCACCCGGGATCCCTCCTACAATGAGCAGTTCTTC
J gene: TRBJ1-2; D gene: TRBD1; clone size: many; V gene: TRBV11-2; CDR3 protein: CASNPPPRLTGNYGYTF; CDR3 DNA: TGTGCCAGCAACCCACCCCCCCGTTTGACAGGGAACTATGGCTACACCTTC
J gene: TRBJ2-1; D gene: -; clone size: -; V gene: TRBV12-1; CDR3 protein: CSSSFSAQSWRRYNEQFF; CDR3 DNA: TGTTCCAGCAGCTTTTCGGCCCAAAGCTGGAGAAGGTACAATGAGCAGTTCTTC
J gene: TRBJ1-2; D gene: TRBD1; clone size: many; V gene: TRBV11-1; CDR3 protein: CASSLSTGTGVRGYTF; CDR3 DNA: TGTGCCAGCAGCCTCTCAACCGGGACAGGGGTTCGTGGCTACACCTTC
J gene: TRBJ2-3; D gene: -; clone size: -; V gene: TRBV20-1; CDR3 protein: CSAIGAIGDTDTQYF; CDR3 DNA: TGCAGTGCTATAGGGGCTATCGGAGACACAGATACGCAGTATTTT
J gene: TRBJ2-3; D gene: -; clone size: many; V gene: TRBV2; CDR3 protein: CASSRDATSTDTQYF; CDR3 DNA: TGTGCCAGCAGTAGGGACGCAACTAGCACAGATACGCAGTATTTT
J gene: TRBJ1-5; D gene: -; clone size: many; V gene: TRBV6-1; CDR3 protein: CASSALRGQPQHF; CDR3 DNA: TGTGCCAGCAGTGCCCTTAGGGGCCAGCCCCAGCATTTT
J gene: TRBJ2-3; D gene: TRBD1; clone size: many; V gene: TRBV5-1; CDR3 protein: CASSQGQGTDTQYF; CDR3 DNA: TGCGCCAGCAGCCAGGGACAGGGAACAGATACGCAGTATTTT
J gene: TRBJ2-3; D gene: -; clone size: -; V gene: TRBV24-1; CDR3 protein: CATSDSLKSDIADTQYF; CDR3 DNA: TGTGCCACCAGTGATTCGTTGAAGTCAGATATCGCAGATACGCAGTATTTT
J gene: TRBJ2-5; D gene: -; clone size: once; V gene: TRBV9; CDR3 protein: CASSGTLGDQETHYF; CDR3 DNA: TGTGCCAGCAGCGGGACATTGGGAGACCAAGAGACCCATTACTTC
J gene: TRBJ1-2; D gene: -; clone size: many; V gene: TRBV30; CDR3 protein: CAWKGFRYGYTF; CDR3 DNA: TGTGCCTGGAAAGGATTTCGGTATGGCTACACCTTC
J gene: TRBJ1-5; D gene: -; clone size: many; V gene: TRBV12-3/TRBV12-4; CDR3 protein: CASSLGEDQPQHF; CDR3 DNA: TGTGCCAGCAGTTTAGGGGAAGATCAGCCCCAGCATTTT
J gene: TRBJ1-5; D gene: -; clone size: many; V gene: TRBV9; CDR3 protein: CASSVNSYSNQPQHF; CDR3 DNA: TGTGCCAGCAGCGTTAACAGCTATAGCAATCAGCCCCAGCATTTT
J gene: TRBJ2-5; D gene: -; clone size: many; V gene: TRBV18; CDR3 protein: CASSPLGSAGTQYF; CDR3 DNA: TGTGCCAGCTCACCACTGGGCTCGGCCGGGACCCAGTACTTC
J gene: TRBJ1-4; D gene: -; clone size: many; V gene: TRBV10-1; CDR3 protein: CASGDGSEKLSF; CDR3 DNA: TGCGCCAGCGGCGATGGGAGTGAAAAACTGTCTTTT
J gene: TRBJ1-2; D gene: TRBD1; clone size: many; V gene: TRBV30; CDR3 protein: CAWSAGGAVGYTF; CDR3 DNA: TGTGCCTGGAGTGCAGGGGGCGCGGTCGGCTACACCTTC
J gene: TRBJ1-1; D gene: -; clone size: many; V gene: TRBV6-1; CDR3 protein: CASSVQLNTEAFF; CDR3 DNA: TGTGCCAGCAGTGTCCAGCTGAACACTGAAGCTTTCTTT
J gene: TRBJ2-2; D gene: -; clone size: many; V gene: TRBV7-6; CDR3 protein: CASSLLPLREAGELFF; CDR3 DNA: TGTGCCAGCAGCTTACTGCCTCTCCGCGAGGCCGGGGAGCTGTTTTTT
J gene: TRBJ2-1; D gene: -; clone size: many; V gene: TRBV18; CDR3 protein: CASSPAGWNEQFF; CDR3 DNA: TGTGCCAGCTCACCAGCAGGATGGAATGAGCAGTTCTTC
J gene: TRBJ2-7; D gene: TRBD2; clone size: many; V gene: TRBV20-1; CDR3 protein: CSATGLAGTEYF; CDR3 DNA: TGCAGTGCCACGGGACTAGCGGGAACGGAGTACTTC
J gene: TRBJ2-2; D gene: -; clone size: many; V gene: TRBV4-2; CDR3 protein: CASSPPASPATGELFF; CDR3 DNA: TGTGCCAGCAGCCCCCCAGCGAGTCCTGCCACCGGGGAGCTGTTTTTT
J gene: TRBJ2-2; D gene: TRBD2; clone size: many; V gene: TRBV4-1; CDR3 protein: CASSQEAAGEFTGELFF; CDR3 DNA: TGCGCCAGCAGCCAAGAAGCAGCGGGAGAGTTCACCGGGGAGCTGTTTTTT
J gene: TRBJ2-7; D gene: -; clone size: many; V gene: TRBV5-4; CDR3 protein: CASSIPGRPYEQYF; CDR3 DNA: TGTGCCAGCAGCATTCCGGGAAGGCCCTACGAGCAGTACTTC
J gene: TRBJ2-7; D gene: -; clone size: many; V gene: TRBV12-3/TRBV12-4; CDR3 protein: CASQNFGGHGIYEQYF; CDR3 DNA: TGTGCCAGTCAGAATTTTGGGGGCCACGGAATCTACGAGCAGTACTTC
J gene: TRBJ1-1; D gene: -; clone size: -; V gene: TRBV18; CDR3 protein: CASSPPRFMGEAFF; CDR3 DNA: TGTGCCAGCTCACCACCTAGGTTCATGGGTGAAGCTTTCTTT
J gene: TRBJ2-5; D gene: -; clone size: -; V gene: TRBV28; CDR3 protein: CASKGGLGQETQYF; CDR3 DNA: TGTGCCAGCAAAGGAGGGTTGGGTCAAGAGACCCAGTACTTC
J gene: TRBJ1-1; D gene: -; clone size: medium-sized; V gene: TRBV6-1; CDR3 protein: CASKNNWQDQKAFF; CDR3 DNA: TGTGCCAGCAAGAACAATTGGCAGGACCAAAAAGCTTTCTTT
J gene: TRBJ2-2; D gene: TRBD1; clone size: once; V gene: TRBV5-1; CDR3 protein: CASSLARGRDTGQLFF; CDR3 DNA: TGCGCCAGCAGCTTGGCCAGGGGGCGCGACACCGGGCAGCTGTTTTTT
J gene: TRBJ1-6; D gene: -; clone size: -; V gene: TRBV20-1; CDR3 protein: CSARDTGRGLRSPLHF; CDR3 DNA: TGCAGTGCTAGAGATACGGGGCGAGGGTTACGATCACCCCTCCACTTT
J gene: TRBJ2-5; D gene: -; clone size: -; V gene: TRBV20-1; CDR3 protein: CSAPRRVGQETQYF; CDR3 DNA: TGCAGTGCTCCGCGACGGGTCGGCCAAGAGACCCAGTACTTC
J gene: TRBJ2-5; D gene: TRBD2; clone size: -; V gene: TRBV11-2; CDR3 protein: CASSSLRAGGETQYF; CDR3 DNA: TGTGCCAGCAGCTCCCTTAGGGCGGGAGGAGAGACCCAGTACTTC
J gene: TRBJ1-3; D gene: -; clone size: many; V gene: TRBV15; CDR3 protein: CATSRVTGSSGNTIYF; CDR3 DNA: TGTGCCACCAGCAGAGTTACAGGGAGCTCTGGAAACACCATATATTTT
J gene: TRBJ1-1; D gene: TRBD1; clone size: many; V gene: TRBV5-1; CDR3 protein: CASSLGDRAEAFF; CDR3 DNA: TGCGCCAGCAGCTTGGGGGACAGGGCTGAAGCTTTCTTT
J gene: TRBJ2-7; D gene: TRBD1; clone size: many; V gene: TRBV3-1; CDR3 protein: CASSQVGQGYEQYF; CDR3 DNA: TGTGCCAGCAGCCAAGTAGGACAGGGATACGAGCAGTACTTC
J gene: TRBJ2-1; D gene: TRBD2; clone size: many; V gene: TRBV7-9; CDR3 protein: CASSPSGGYNEQFF; CDR3 DNA: TGTGCCAGCAGCCCTAGCGGAGGCTACAATGAGCAGTTCTTC
J gene: TRBJ1-2; D gene: -; clone size: -; V gene: TRBV6-2/TRBV6-3; CDR3 protein: CASIQRRDAVDYGYTF; CDR3 DNA: TGTGCCAGCATCCAAAGGCGCGATGCCGTTGACTATGGCTACACCTTC
J gene: TRBJ1-4; D gene: TRBD1; clone size: many; V gene: TRBV4-2; CDR3 protein: CASSQRTGVGEKLFF; CDR3 DNA: TGTGCCAGCAGCCAAAGGACAGGGGTGGGCGAAAAACTGTTTTTT